This T cell receptor (beta chain) stems from a study of T cells in narcolepsy. Study as a whole: Healthy controls were enrolled alongside patients with narcolepsy type 1 or type 2. Study-wide findings and caveats: Autoreactive clone sequences were missing from some blood memory CD4+ repertoires. Healthy controls reportedly lacked the autoreactive clonotypes serially found in patients' blood. HCRT-specific and TRIB2-specific autoreactive clonotypes appeared among same-patient CSF and blood CD4+ clonotypes.

V gave up 0 bases and J gave up 0 bases, with 5 bases separating them. Germline V lookup: CDR1 SGHRS, CDR2 YFSETQ. The CDR3 totals 14 residues. Libraries were prepared by immunoSEQ multiplex PCR; TCRdb keeps only in-frame clonotypes and omits some of them. The repertoire holds about 34,000 clones, with around four fifths as singletons. A remark on this clone: Its antigen is unknown.

Sample: CD45RA- memory CD4+ T cells from PBMCs. The chain couples TRBV5-1 to TRBJ2-3; no definite D call. The sequence derives from a human donor with narcolepsy. CDR3 residues: CASSLGGSTDTQYF. DNA of the CDR3: TGCGCCAGCAGCTTGGGGGGAAGCACAGATACGCAGTATTTT. The full variable domain, rest sourced from reference TRBV5-1 and TRBJ2-3, is KAGVTQTPRYLIKTRGQQVTLSCSPISGHRSVSWYQQTPGQGLQFLFEYFSETQRNKGNFPGRFSGRQFSNSRSEMNVSTLELGDSALYLCASSLGGSTDTQYFGPGTRLTVL.